The table lists the clone carrying this T cell receptor (beta chain) with a count of one. The data originate from a study of T cell changes during pregnancy in multiple sclerosis. Libraries were prepared by immunoSEQ multiplex PCR; TCRdb keeps only in-frame clonotypes and omits some of them. This table holds about 68,000 clones, roughly 92% found once. This TCR was sampled from a female donor in good health, enrolled as a control in a pregnancy study. This material consisted of peripheral blood, taken after pregnancy.

The CDR3 DNA reads as TGTGCCAGCAGACCCCCCCCAAGGGGTCCAAGCATTTCCTACAATGAGCAGTTCTTC. Translated: CASRPPPRGPSISYNEQFF. The J gene is TRBJ2-1, the V gene TRBV7-9, with a weak D call TRBD1 (5 bases). CDR1 is SEHNR, CDR2 FQNEAQ, per germline (reference sequence). The V end was cut by 6 bases, the J end by 1 base, with 25 bases between. The CDR3 is made up of 19 amino acids.